This TCR beta chain was retrieved from a study of blood T cells in healthy people across ages. Study-level findings and limits: Roughly linearly, TCR beta diversity per million T cells fell as age increased.

This clonotype occurred once. What it binds is unknown. Primed by a sample-barcoded 5' primer and a J-beta primer mix, a second PCR proceeded for 7 to 11 cycles. Each cDNA was tagged by a template-switch adaptor containing 12 random nucleotides. The yield of each sample was at least 2.5 million CDR3-containing paired-end reads. TCRdb itself ran the 5' RACE reads through MiXCR, one entry per CDR3 protein. Of over 1,500,000 distinct CDR3 sequences listed, about 49% were seen once; the top ten hold over 2%. Germline assignment: CDR1 MDHEN and CDR2 SYDVKM. The CDR3 is 13 amino acids. Extraction yielded at least 6 micrograms of total RNA per sample.

The sequencing input was blood. The rearrangement links TRBV28 to TRBJ2-2; a weak D match, TRBD2 (6 bases). The source is a woman aged 40 to 50 in good health. CDR3 coding DNA: TGTGCTATAACGTCGGGAGTCACCGGGGAGCTGTTTTTT. Amino acids: CAITSGVTGELFF.